This TCR beta chain is from a study of TIL therapy for anti-PD-1-resistant metastatic lung cancer (dated by TCRdb to about 2021). For the study in its entirety: Tumors were collected before any PD-1/PD-L1 blockade, after which patients were given nivolumab, and patients who progressed were given lymphodepletion, an infusion of expanded TIL and IL-2. Enrolled patients had a median age of around 51 years (range roughly 35-85) and a median tumor PD-L1 proportion score of less than 7.5%. The cohort was predominantly lung adenocarcinoma, with a few EGFR-mutant and two ALK-rearranged tumors, and half of patients were current or former smokers. A median non-synonymous tumor mutation burden of around 1.5 mutations per megabase was determined across the cohort by whole-exome sequencing. T cell receptor beta sequencing of tumor and peripheral blood served to follow clonotypes across the tumor, the expanded TIL product, and serial blood samples. Beyond this particular receptor, the publication reports: The study protocol defined all tumor marker inferences as exploratory. The cohort was highly selected, with more treatment-naive, never-smoker and oncogene-addicted patients than typical, limiting generalizability. The baseline peripheral repertoire was partially replaced by infused TIL clonotypes, which then decayed over months, and no apparent association between persistence and response was found.

The immunoSEQ v3 hsTCRB kit was used to amplify TCR beta CDR3 regions from genomic DNA through bias-controlled multiplex PCR. TCR libraries were sequenced on an Illumina NextSeq 500 to around 2 million read pairs for survey level or roughly 4.5-6 million for deep level. The published analysis was carried out like this. V, D and J genes were assigned, non-productive sequences were removed, and clonality was reported by immunoSEQ Analyzer software. Repertoires were compared using productive Simpson clonality and Morisita overlap index of productive TRB rearrangements between infused TIL and blood. The absolute count of a clonotype in blood was estimated by multiplying the lymphocyte count by the CD3+ fraction and by the productive frequency of the clone. TCRdb's version of the immuneACCESS table is confined to in-frame rearrangements and falls short of the full clone set. An unresolved V gene accounts for under half of the shortfall where checked; the remainder is of unknown origin. The D gene and trimming were derived from the DNA, and the V and J assignments and clone size from that table. This sample comprises about 17,000 clones, around four fifths of them detected only once. The top ten clonotypes cover around 2.2% of the sample.

A word on this clone: Its recognized antigen is unknown. Base quality data are lacking; no much larger clone is found one base away.

The sample's time point label is to be understood as: pre-treatment sample, taken before nivolumab and TIL therapy. Between late 2017 and 2020, a dual-center phase I trial enrolled adults who had stage 4 NSCLC. The samples were obtained from a phase I trial that was single-arm and open-label and tested tumor-infiltrating lymphocyte therapy combined with nivolumab in advanced non-small cell lung cancer. Mononuclear cells from blood collected in EDTA tubes were isolated on a Ficoll gradient and snap-frozen as pellets, and DNA was then extracted using a Qiagen mini-prep kit. The TCR originated in a person between 30 and 80 years old with non-small cell lung cancer. This material consisted of blood, taken at baseline.

This receptor has the CDR3 CAITQPRDREETQYF. The sequenced DNA: TGTGCCATCACTCAACCAAGGGACAGGGAAGAGACCCAGTACTTC. Recombination linked TRBV10-3 to TRBJ2-5; 9 middle bases align to TRBD1. Trimming accounts for 7 bases at V and 3 bases at J, while the number of junction bases matched to no gene is 9. The CDR3 holds 15 amino acids from the cysteine to the phenylalanine. Of the read, only the CDR3 DNA is kept; its 45 bases are in frame from base 1. CDR1 ENHRY and CDR2 SYGVKD were looked up in the germline V gene.